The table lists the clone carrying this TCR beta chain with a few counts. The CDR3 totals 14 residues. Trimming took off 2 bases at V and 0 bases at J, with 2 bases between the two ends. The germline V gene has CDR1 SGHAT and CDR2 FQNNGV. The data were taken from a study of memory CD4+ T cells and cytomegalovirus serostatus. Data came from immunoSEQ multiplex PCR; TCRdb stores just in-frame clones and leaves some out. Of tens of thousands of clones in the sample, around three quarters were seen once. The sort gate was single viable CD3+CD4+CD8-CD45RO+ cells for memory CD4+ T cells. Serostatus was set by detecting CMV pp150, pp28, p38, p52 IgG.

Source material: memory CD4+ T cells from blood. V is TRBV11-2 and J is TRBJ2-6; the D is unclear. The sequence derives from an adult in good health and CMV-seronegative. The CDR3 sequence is CASSLSSGANVLTF. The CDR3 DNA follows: TGTGCCAGCAGCTTAAGCTCTGGGGCCAACGTCCTGACTTTC.